This paragraph covers one T cell receptor beta chain sequence. What it binds is unknown. This entry belongs to a study of Ad26.COV2.S vaccination and SARS-CoV-2 variants. Across the study: Each vaccinee took Ad26.COV2.S intramuscularly, once or twice 56 days apart. Study-level points and caveats: Substantial post-vaccination breadth of spike-specific CD8+ and CD4+ T cell responses was reported.

The CDR3 is 13 amino acids. Per germline, CDR1 GTSNPN and CDR2 SVGIG (reference sequence). Between the trimmed V and J ends, which lost 2 bases and 7 bases, there was a span of 15 bases. Specified treatment: 19 received Ad26.COV2.S at low or high dose, single or two shots; about 5 received placebo; per-sample allocation not given. All samples were drawn on day 63, counting from the first vaccine or placebo injection. Only in-frame clones appear in the TCRdb table, and some are missing; sequencing was by immunoSEQ multiplex PCR. This table holds hundreds of thousands of clones, about 90% found once. This sequence joins TRBV30 and TRBJ2-7; tentatively, D is TRBD2 (7 bases). This receptor was identified in a person aged 18-65 years who received the Ad26.COV2.S COVID-19 vaccine or a placebo. The sequenced sample was peripheral blood, obtained in a trial of Ad26.COV2.S vaccine versus placebo. The CDR3 sequence is CAWSRNREGEQYF. The DNA for the CDR3 is TGTGCCTGGAGTCGAAACAGGGAGGGGGAGCAGTACTTC. The full variable domain, with the rest looked up from reference TRBV30 and TRBJ2-7, is SQTIHQWPATLVQPVGSPLSLECTVEGTSNPNLYWYRQAAGRGLQLLFYSVGIGQISSEVPQNLSASRPQDRQFILSSKKLLLSDSGFYLCAWSRNREGEQYFGPGTRLTVT.